This T cell receptor beta chain was identified during a study of cytomegalovirus exposure and HLA in healthy donors. In the PCR, 60 Vbeta and 13 Jbeta primers were used. Here immunoSEQ multiplex PCR was the method, and the copy in TCRdb shows in-frame clones only, minus some. The sample comprises approximately 270,000 clones, 75% to 90% of which are singletons, and over 0.3% rests with the top ten. Germline V gives CDR1 SGHTA, CDR2 FQGTGA. Between the trimmed V and J ends, which lost 5 bases and 2 bases, there was a span of 15 bases. The CDR3 covers 15 residues. The sequence came from a girl aged 2-10 years in good health and CMV-seronegative. The sample comprised PBMCs. The V gene is TRBV7-3, the J gene TRBJ1-1; D gene ambiguous. Here the CDR3 DNA reads TGTGCCAGCAGCCCATCAAGCGGGAGTAACACTGAAGCTTTCTTT. It specifies CASSPSSGSNTEAFF.